A selection of T cell receptor beta chains follows, all from one sample in a study of memory CD4+ T cells and cytomegalovirus serostatus. The method was immunoSEQ multiplex PCR; TCRdb's version includes in-frame clones alone and lacks a portion of them. The sample yields over 45,000 clones, roughly 82% seen once. Material: memory CD4+ T cells from blood. These receptors came from an adult in good health and CMV-seronegative. CDR3s include the opening cysteine and the closing phenylalanine or tryptophan. The D gene is left open where the match is weak. Size is omitted from some rows. Given values are once, few, many or a class for expanded clones.

d_gene,abundance,len,j_gene,v_gene,CDR3nt,CDR3aa
TRBD1,NA,16,TRBJ2-7,TRBV4-2,TGTGCCAGCAGCCAAACCCCGGGACAGGGATTCTACGAGCAGTACTTC,CASSQTPGQGFYEQYF
NA,NA,11,TRBJ1-2,TRBV20-1,TGCAGTGCTAGGGGGGTGAGTGGCTACACCTTC,CSARGVSGYTF
NA,once,15,TRBJ2-6,TRBV5-6,TGTGCCAGCAGCTTGGGAGGGACGGGGGCCAACGTCCTGACTTTC,CASSLGGTGANVLTF
NA,NA,14,TRBJ2-1,TRBV5-6,TGTGCCAGCAGCTTGGGTCTTGCCTACGGTGAGCAGTTCTTC,CASSLGLAYGEQFF
NA,few,11,TRBJ1-1,TRBV20-1,TGCAGTGCTGAACACAGGACTGAAGCTTTCTTT,CSAEHRTEAFF
NA,NA,11,TRBJ2-2,TRBV30,TGTGCCTGGAGGGAACACGGGGAGCTGTTTTTT,CAWREHGELFF
TRBD1,NA,13,TRBJ1-2,TRBV5-1,TGCGCCAGCACAACAGGGGACGGCTTTGGCTACACCTTC,CASTTGDGFGYTF
TRBD1,NA,13,TRBJ2-7,TRBV2,TGTGCCAGCAGGAGACAGGGAAGCCACGAGCAGTACTTC,CASRRQGSHEQYF
NA,NA,15,TRBJ2-2,TRBV9,TGTGCCAGCAGCGCTGCGAGACGGAACACCGGGGAGCTGTTTTTT,CASSAARRNTGELFF
TRBD2,NA,15,TRBJ2-1,TRBV28,TGTGCCAGCAGTACCCGACTAGCGGGGGACTCGGAGCAGTTCTTC,CASSTRLAGDSEQFF
TRBD1,NA,15,TRBJ1-3,TRBV19,TGTGCCAGTAGTAGGGGACAGAGCTCTGGAAACACCATATATTTT,CASSRGQSSGNTIYF
TRBD2,NA,14,TRBJ2-3,TRBV5-1,TGCGCCAGCAGTATAGCGGGGGGGCGAGATACGCAGTATTTT,CASSIAGGRDTQYF
TRBD1,NA,15,TRBJ2-5,TRBV4-3,TGCGCCAGCAGCCGGCTTAGAGGGGGCAGGGAGACCCAGTACTTC,CASSRLRGGRETQYF
NA,NA,17,TRBJ1-3,TRBV18,TGTGCCAGCTCACCCTCAACAGCGGGATCTTCGGGAAACACCATATATTTT,CASSPSTAGSSGNTIYF
NA,few,15,TRBJ2-1,TRBV9,TGTGCCAGCAGCGATAGGGGCAGTTCGTACAATGAGCAGTTCTTC,CASSDRGSSYNEQFF
NA,once,15,TRBJ2-5,TRBV9,TGTGCCAGCAGCGAGGACTCGACGTACCAAGAGACCCAGTACTTC,CASSEDSTYQETQYF
NA,NA,16,TRBJ2-1,TRBV2,TGTGCCAGCAGTGAAGTGGTACGAACTAGGGGCAATGAGCAGTTCTTC,CASSEVVRTRGNEQFF
TRBD1,NA,14,TRBJ1-2,TRBV4-1,TGCGCCAGCAGCCACGACAGGGGGCAGCAAGGCTACACCTTC,CASSHDRGQQGYTF
NA,NA,15,TRBJ1-1,TRBV4-2,TGTGCCAGCAGCCCCGAGGTAGGGGTGAACACTGAAGCTTTCTTT,CASSPEVGVNTEAFF
NA,NA,14,TRBJ1-2,TRBV14,TGTGCCAGCAGCCGACATCGGGGGCAATATGGCTACACCTTC,CASSRHRGQYGYTF
NA,NA,15,TRBJ1-1,TRBV18,TGTGCCAGCTCACCACACGCAACGGTGAGCACTGAAGCTTTCTTT,CASSPHATVSTEAFF
TRBD1,NA,15,TRBJ1-2,TRBV5-4,TGTGCCAGCAGCTTGGAGGGACAGGGGGCGGAAGGCTACACCTTC,CASSLEGQGAEGYTF
NA,NA,11,TRBJ2-7,TRBV10-3,TGTGCCTCGAGGGAGTACTACGAGCAGTACTTC,CASREYYEQYF
NA,once,14,TRBJ2-7,TRBV7-2,TGTGCCAGCAGCTTGGACAACCTCTCCTACGAGCAGTACTTC,CASSLDNLSYEQYF
NA,few,17,TRBJ2-3,TRBV1,TGCACCAGCAGCCAAGTTCGTAGCGGGGGGAGCACAGATACGCAGTATTTT,CTSSQVRSGGSTDTQYF
NA,NA,15,TRBJ1-6,TRBV19,TGTGCCAGTAGTTCGGGGACACGGAGGAATTCACCCCTCCACTTT,CASSSGTRRNSPLHF